The T cell receptor beta chain described here comes from a study of blood T cell repertoires in COVID-19. Study at large: From the United States, Italy and Spain came samples of acute and convalescent COVID-19. Sample material is recorded as cDNA or gDNA derived from T cells, B-cell-depleted T cells, or PBMCs.

V gave up 2 bases and J gave up 2 bases, with 10 bases separating them. Germline V lookup: CDR1 SNHLY, CDR2 FYNNEI. The CDR3 length is 15 residues. This clone has a single count. Generated by immunoSEQ multiplex PCR, the TCRdb table keeps only in-frame clones and is missing some. The sample comprises a few hundred thousand clones, approximately 82% of which are singletons, and 9.7% rests with the top ten. The clonotype was recovered from a man over 45 with active or convalescent COVID-19. Sequencing was carried out using peripheral blood. This rearrangement joins TRBV2 to TRBJ1-5; unclear D gene. CDR3 sequence reads: CASSENLGGNQPQHF. The CDR3 bases are TGTGCCAGCAGTGAAAACCTCGGGGGCAATCAGCCCCAGCATTTT.